A single T cell receptor beta chain is shown here with its context. The sample belongs to a study of T cell changes during pregnancy in multiple sclerosis. Generated by immunoSEQ multiplex PCR, the TCRdb table keeps only in-frame clones and is missing some. The sample yields 35,000 to 50,000 clones, 89% seen once. Germline V CDR1 and CDR2: MNHNS, SASEGT. This CDR3 spans 14 amino acids. V was clipped by 5 bases and J by 5 bases; unmatched bases: 4. The chain is built from TRBV6-1 and TRBJ2-5, with 11 bases that match TRBD2. The source material was CD4+ T cells from peripheral blood mononuclear cells, sampled after pregnancy. This receptor was taken from a female donor with multiple sclerosis, enrolled in a pregnancy study. CDR3 protein: CASSRTSGRETQYF. CDR3 nucleotide sequence: TGTGCCAGCAGTCGGACTAGCGGGCGGGAGACCCAGTACTTC.